These T cell receptor beta chains were read from a single sample in a study of T cells in tumors after PD-1 blockade. TCRdb keeps only in-frame clones here, not all; method: immunoSEQ multiplex PCR. Of around 25,000 clones detected, about 82% appear once; the ten largest clones hold roughly an eighth. Sequences were derived from PBMCs, sampled after anti-PD-1 treatment. The receptors shown here come from a human donor with basal cell carcinoma. Each CDR3 is given with its conserved first and last residue. A D gene is named only where the DNA matches it firmly. The size entry is marked missing in some rows and otherwise reads once, few, many or a size class.

>-|TRBJ2-5|TRBD2|TRBV11-3
TGTGCCAGCAGCTTAGAAGGGACTAGAAAAGAGACCCAGTACTTC
CASSLEGTRKETQYF
>-|TRBJ2-3|TRBD2|TRBV4-1
TGCGCCAGCAGCCACGGTGGACTAGCGGGGAATACAGATACGCAGTATTTT
CASSHGGLAGNTDTQYF
>once|TRBJ1-2|-|TRBV4-1
TGCGCCAGCAGCCAAGATCCGGGGGGGGCCCAGATGTCCGGCTACACCTTC
CASSQDPGGAQMSGYTF
>-|TRBJ2-5|-|TRBV5-1
TGCGCCAGCAGCTTTCAGGGTGGGGGTGGAGAGACCCAGTACTTC
CASSFQGGGGETQYF
>-|TRBJ1-5|TRBD1|TRBV6-5
TGTGCCAGCAGGAAGACAGGGGGGGGTCAGCCCCAGCATTTT
CASRKTGGGQPQHF
>-|TRBJ2-4|-|TRBV5-6
TGTGCCAGCAGCTTGATTGAGCCTCTAGGGACAAAAAACATTCAGTACTTC
CASSLIEPLGTKNIQYF
>-|TRBJ2-7|-|TRBV6-1
TGTGCCAGCAGTGAAGCTACAGGGTGGGGATATTACGAGCAGTACTTC
CASSEATGWGYYEQYF
>-|TRBJ2-2|-|TRBV19
TGTGCCAGTAGTATCAAATCAATTGCCGGGGAGCTGTTTTTT
CASSIKSIAGELFF
>-|TRBJ1-3|-|TRBV6-1
TGTGCCAGCAGTGAAGCGGGCCTGATAGGTGGAAACACCATATATTTT
CASSEAGLIGGNTIYF
>-|TRBJ1-2|-|TRBV14
TGTGCCAGCAGCCAAGAAACAGTAACAAACTATGGCTACACCTTC
CASSQETVTNYGYTF
>-|TRBJ1-6|-|TRBV19
TGTGCCAGTAGTGTCAGCAGGGGAAATTCACCCCTCCACTTT
CASSVSRGNSPLHF
>-|TRBJ1-3|-|TRBV19
TGTGCCAGTAGAATCTCGGACTACTCTGGAAACACCATATATTTT
CASRISDYSGNTIYF
>-|TRBJ2-1|-|TRBV18
TGTGCCAGCTCACCATTGCACACCAATGAGCAGTTCTTC
CASSPLHTNEQFF
>-|TRBJ2-7|-|TRBV7-9
TGTGCCAGCAGCTTAGGGCAGGTGCAGACCTACGAGCAGTACTTC
CASSLGQVQTYEQYF
>-|TRBJ1-2|-|TRBV3-1/TRBV3-2
TGTGCCAGCAGCCAAGTCCCCCCAGGCTATGGCTACACCTTC
CASSQVPPGYGYTF
>-|TRBJ1-5|TRBD1|TRBV19
TGTGCCAGTAGTATAGTTGGGACAGGGGACCAGCCCCAGCATTTT
CASSIVGTGDQPQHF
>-|TRBJ2-2|-|TRBV6-5
TGTGCCAGCAGGAATCTCCTGGCTACCGGGGAGCTGTTTTTT
CASRNLLATGELFF
>-|TRBJ2-5|TRBD1|TRBV7-8
TGTGCCAGCAGCTCGTCCGGGACAGGGAAGGTGGGTGTAGAGACCCAGTACTTC
CASSSSGTGKVGVETQYF
>once|TRBJ2-1|-|TRBV10-3
TGTGCCATCACGAGTACGAATGAGCAGTTCTTC
CAITSTNEQFF
>once|TRBJ2-5|TRBD1|TRBV11-3
TGTGCCAGCAGCAGAACCGGGACAGTGTACCAAGAGACCCAGTACTTC
CASSRTGTVYQETQYF
>-|TRBJ1-6|-|TRBV2
TGTGCCAGCAGTGAAGGGGGACTTAGGATTTCACCCCTCCACTTT
CASSEGGLRISPLHF
>few|TRBJ2-5|-|TRBV5-1
TGCGCCAGCAGCTCTCCGGGGCAAGAAGAGACCCAGTACTTC
CASSSPGQEETQYF
>-|TRBJ1-5|TRBD1|TRBV24-1
TGTGCCACCAGTCAACAGGGGAATCAGCCCCAGCATTTT
CATSQQGNQPQHF
>-|TRBJ2-2|-|TRBV19
TGTGCCAGTATAGAGGGGACCCCAGCCACCGGGGAGCTGTTTTTT
CASIEGTPATGELFF
>-|TRBJ1-3|-|TRBV5-1
TGCGCCAGCGCCCCCGTGGCCGAGGAGGAAAGCTCTGGAAACACCATATATTTT
CASAPVAEEESSGNTIYF
>-|TRBJ1-5|TRBD1|TRBV9
TGTGCCAGCAGGGGGGACAGGGACAATCAGCCCCAGCATTTT
CASRGDRDNQPQHF
>-|TRBJ1-2|TRBD1|TRBV5-4
TGTGCCAGCAGCTCCACAGGGGCGGGGGACTATGGCTACACCTTC
CASSSTGAGDYGYTF
>few|TRBJ1-5|-|TRBV7-2
TGTGCCAGCAGCCCCGGTGGGACAAGCAATCAGCCCCAGCATTTT
CASSPGGTSNQPQHF
>-|TRBJ1-5|TRBD1|TRBV6-6
TGTGTCAGCAGGGGGTTGGGTAGCAATCAGCCCCAGCATTTT
CVSRGLGSNQPQHF
>-|TRBJ1-4|-|TRBV14
TGTGCCAGCAGCCCACAGAACGCACTAGGAGGATACTCTAATGAAAAACTGTTTTTT
CASSPQNALGGYSNEKLFF
>-|TRBJ2-3|TRBD2|TRBV29-1
TGCAGCGTTGTGTTGGGTTTGGGACTAGCGGGGGAGGTCACAGATACGCAGTATTTT
CSVVLGLGLAGEVTDTQYF
>-|TRBJ2-7|-|TRBV7-8
TGTGCCAGCAGCCAGGTTGGGTACGAGCAGTACTTC
CASSQVGYEQYF
>-|TRBJ2-4|TRBD2|TRBV30
TGTGCCTGGAGCGGGGGGGGCGCCAGCAAAAACATTCAGTACTTC
CAWSGGGASKNIQYF
>-|TRBJ1-2|-|TRBV6-6
TGTGCCAGCAGTTACGGGGGGACACAGCCTGGCTACACCTTC
CASSYGGTQPGYTF
>-|TRBJ2-2|TRBD1|TRBV19
TGTGCCAGTAGCCGAGAACACAGGGGCACCGGGGAGCTGTTTTTT
CASSREHRGTGELFF
>-|TRBJ2-7|-|TRBV5-1
TGCGCCAGCAGCTTGGAACGATACTCCTACGAGCAGTACTTC
CASSLERYSYEQYF
>-|TRBJ2-1|-|TRBV6-5
TGTGCCAGCACCCAAGGGAGACTAGGTGTGAATGAGCAGTTCTTC
CASTQGRLGVNEQFF
>-|TRBJ2-7|TRBD2|TRBV30
TGTGCCTCCCACCCGGGGGGGTACGAGCAGTACTTC
CASHPGGYEQYF
>-|TRBJ2-7|-|TRBV5-5
TGTGCCAGCAGCTCGACTATAGGGCGGACCTACGAGCAGTACTTC
CASSSTIGRTYEQYF
>once|TRBJ1-1|TRBD1|TRBV29-1
TGCAGCGTAGGACAGGGGAGGACTGAAGCTTTCTTT
CSVGQGRTEAFF